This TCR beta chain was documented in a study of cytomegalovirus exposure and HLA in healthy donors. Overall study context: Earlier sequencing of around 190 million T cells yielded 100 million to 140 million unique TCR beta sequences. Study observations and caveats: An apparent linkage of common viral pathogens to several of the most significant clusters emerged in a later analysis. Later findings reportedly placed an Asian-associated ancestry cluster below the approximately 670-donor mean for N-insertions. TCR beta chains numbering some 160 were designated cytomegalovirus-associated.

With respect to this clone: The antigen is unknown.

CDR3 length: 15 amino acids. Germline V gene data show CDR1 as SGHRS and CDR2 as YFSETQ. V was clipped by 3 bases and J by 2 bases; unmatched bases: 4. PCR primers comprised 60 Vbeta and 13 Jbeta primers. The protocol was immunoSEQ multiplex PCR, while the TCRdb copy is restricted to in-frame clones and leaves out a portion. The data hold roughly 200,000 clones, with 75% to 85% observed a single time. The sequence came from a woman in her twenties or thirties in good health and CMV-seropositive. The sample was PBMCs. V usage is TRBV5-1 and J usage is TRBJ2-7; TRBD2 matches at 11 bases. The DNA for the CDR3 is TGCGCCAGCAGCTGGGGGACTAGCGGCCCCTACGAGCAGTACTTC. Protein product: CASSWGTSGPYEQYF.